The rows below give T cell receptor beta chains drawn from one sample of a study of cytomegalovirus exposure and HLA in healthy donors. TCRdb keeps only in-frame clones here, not all; method: immunoSEQ multiplex PCR. Of under 150,000 clones in the sample, about four fifths were seen once. Sequencing used PBMCs. The source of these receptors is a woman in her thirties or forties in good health and CMV-seropositive. CDR3s include the opening cysteine and the closing phenylalanine or tryptophan. The order of the fields is V gene, D gene, clone size, J gene, CDR3 DNA, CDR3 protein. A D gene is named only where the DNA matches it firmly. Size values are once, few and many counts, or a class for expanded clones, and some rows have none.

V gene: TRBV25-1
D gene: -
clone size: -
J gene: TRBJ1-5
CDR3 DNA: TGTGCCAGCAGTATGGGGCAGAGTAATCAGCCCCAGCATTTT
CDR3 protein: CASSMGQSNQPQHF

V gene: TRBV5-6
D gene: -
clone size: -
J gene: TRBJ2-7
CDR3 DNA: TGTGCCAGCACGGCAGGTTCCTACGAGCAGTACTTC
CDR3 protein: CASTAGSYEQYF

V gene: TRBV30
D gene: TRBD2
clone size: -
J gene: TRBJ2-7
CDR3 DNA: TGTGCCTGGAGCTGGACTAGCGGGACCTACGAGCAGTACTTC
CDR3 protein: CAWSWTSGTYEQYF

V gene: TRBV7-3
D gene: TRBD2
clone size: few
J gene: TRBJ2-5
CDR3 DNA: TGTGCCAGCAGCAAGACTAGCGGACAAGAGACCCAGTACTTC
CDR3 protein: CASSKTSGQETQYF

V gene: TRBV28
D gene: TRBD1
clone size: -
J gene: TRBJ1-4
CDR3 DNA: TGTGCCAGCAGTGGAGGGGACAGATCTAATGAAAAACTGTTTTTT
CDR3 protein: CASSGGDRSNEKLFF

V gene: TRBV5-1
D gene: -
clone size: -
J gene: TRBJ2-6
CDR3 DNA: TGCGCCAGCAGCGGACAGTCTGGGGCCAACGTCCTGACTTTC
CDR3 protein: CASSGQSGANVLTF

V gene: TRBV5-1
D gene: TRBD2
clone size: -
J gene: TRBJ2-7
CDR3 DNA: TGCGCCAGCAGCTTGGGAGGACTAGCGCCATACGAGCAGTACTTC
CDR3 protein: CASSLGGLAPYEQYF

V gene: TRBV5-1
D gene: TRBD2
clone size: -
J gene: TRBJ2-2
CDR3 DNA: TGCGCCAGCAGCTCCGGGACTAGCATCGGGGAGCTGTTTTTT
CDR3 protein: CASSSGTSIGELFF

V gene: TRBV30
D gene: -
clone size: -
J gene: TRBJ1-1
CDR3 DNA: TGTGCCTGGATTGGGGGCCTGAACACTGAAGCTTTCTTT
CDR3 protein: CAWIGGLNTEAFF

V gene: TRBV14
D gene: TRBD1
clone size: -
J gene: TRBJ2-7
CDR3 DNA: TGTGCCAGCAGCCGGACAGGGGGAAGCGAGCAGTACTTC
CDR3 protein: CASSRTGGSEQYF

V gene: TRBV10-2
D gene: -
clone size: -
J gene: TRBJ2-7
CDR3 DNA: TGCGCCAGCACGACGGGGGAGCGGAACCCAAACTCCTACGAGCAGTACTTC
CDR3 protein: CASTTGERNPNSYEQYF

V gene: TRBV2
D gene: TRBD1
clone size: -
J gene: TRBJ2-7
CDR3 DNA: TGTGCCAGCAGTGACGGGACAGCCCTTTACGAGCAGTACTTC
CDR3 protein: CASSDGTALYEQYF

V gene: TRBV15
D gene: TRBD2
clone size: few
J gene: TRBJ2-7
CDR3 DNA: TGTGCCACCAGCAGGATCGCGGGAGGGCCGGACGAGCAGTACTTC
CDR3 protein: CATSRIAGGPDEQYF

V gene: TRBV19
D gene: -
clone size: -
J gene: TRBJ1-4
CDR3 DNA: TGTGCCAGTAGTATAGATCTGCTCCGACTAAATGAAAAACTGTTTTTT
CDR3 protein: CASSIDLLRLNEKLFF

V gene: TRBV11-3
D gene: TRBD1
clone size: -
J gene: TRBJ1-1
CDR3 DNA: TGTGCCAGCGCTCTATCTGGACAGGCGAACACTGAAGCTTTCTTT
CDR3 protein: CASALSGQANTEAFF

V gene: TRBV28
D gene: -
clone size: once
J gene: TRBJ1-1
CDR3 DNA: TGTGCCAGCAGCCCGGTCGACTTCACTGAAGCTTTCTTT
CDR3 protein: CASSPVDFTEAFF

V gene: TRBV7-9
D gene: -
clone size: -
J gene: TRBJ2-7
CDR3 DNA: TGTGCCAGCAGCCCCTCTCGCAAGCACCTTTCCTACGAGCAGTACTTC
CDR3 protein: CASSPSRKHLSYEQYF

V gene: TRBV6-5
D gene: TRBD2
clone size: -
J gene: TRBJ2-7
CDR3 DNA: TGTGCCAGCAGTTACTCGGCGGGGGGCCGCTACGAGCAGTACTTC
CDR3 protein: CASSYSAGGRYEQYF

V gene: TRBV10-2
D gene: TRBD2
clone size: few
J gene: TRBJ2-2
CDR3 DNA: TGCGCCAGCAGTGAAGCGGGAGGTTACACCGGGGAGCTGTTTTTT
CDR3 protein: CASSEAGGYTGELFF

V gene: TRBV5-4
D gene: -
clone size: -
J gene: TRBJ1-2
CDR3 DNA: TGTGCCAGCAGCCCGAGACAGGAATTAGTGAATGGCTACACCTTC
CDR3 protein: CASSPRQELVNGYTF

V gene: TRBV29-1
D gene: TRBD1
clone size: -
J gene: TRBJ2-3
CDR3 DNA: TGCAGCGGGGGGGACAGGGGCACTAGCACAGATACGCAGTATTTT
CDR3 protein: CSGGDRGTSTDTQYF

V gene: TRBV19
D gene: TRBD1
clone size: -
J gene: TRBJ2-1
CDR3 DNA: TGTGCCAGTAGTCTGGGGGACAGGGCCTACAATGAGCAGTTCTTC
CDR3 protein: CASSLGDRAYNEQFF